Detailed here is one T cell receptor beta chain. The data are from a study of blood T cell repertoires in COVID-19. Study overall: The analysed material was cDNA or gDNA that came from T cells, B-cell-depleted T cells, or PBMCs.

Per the germline V gene, CDR1 is SGHRS and CDR2 is YFSETQ. The CDR3 extends over 15 amino acids. V was pared by 7 bases and J by 0 bases, with 1 base of the junction left unmatched. Original analysis: Nucleated cell number was recorded as an estimate derived from reference gene primer amplification. TCRdb's copy holds only in-frame clones and misses some; the assay was immunoSEQ multiplex PCR. Clone size and the V and J calls come from that table; the DNA yielded D and trimming. Of tens of thousands of clones listed, 70% to 90% are singletons. The sample taken for sequencing was peripheral blood. The receptor was isolated from a woman in her seventies with active or convalescent COVID-19. The rearrangement uses TRBV5-1 and TRBJ2-6, with 10 positions matching TRBD1. CDR3 sequence: CASGQGVSGANVLTF. The CDR3 region has the DNA TGCGCCAGCGGACAGGGGGTCTCTGGGGCCAACGTCCTGACTTTC.